This T cell receptor (beta chain) was sequenced for a study of tumour-infiltrating T cells in Burkitt lymphoma. Turning to the study itself: Productive clonality predicted overall and progression-free survival.

The germline gives CDR1 SQVTM, CDR2 ANQGSEA. V was pared by 8 bases and J by 1 base, with 14 bases between. The length of the CDR3 is 13 residues. Using immunoSEQ multiplex PCR, the repertoire was profiled, and TCRdb retains in-frame clones only, with some absent. Of 11,000 to 15,000 clones listed, approximately 28% were seen once; the top ten hold about 6.2%. This chain joins TRBV29-1 and TRBJ1-1; D is unclear. Input material: tumor tissue. The sequence derives from a human donor with diffuse large B-cell lymphoma. In DNA form, the CDR3 reads TGCAGCTCCTCCTTAGGTGGGAACACTGAAGCTTTCTTT. Amino acid sequence: CSSSLGGNTEAFF.